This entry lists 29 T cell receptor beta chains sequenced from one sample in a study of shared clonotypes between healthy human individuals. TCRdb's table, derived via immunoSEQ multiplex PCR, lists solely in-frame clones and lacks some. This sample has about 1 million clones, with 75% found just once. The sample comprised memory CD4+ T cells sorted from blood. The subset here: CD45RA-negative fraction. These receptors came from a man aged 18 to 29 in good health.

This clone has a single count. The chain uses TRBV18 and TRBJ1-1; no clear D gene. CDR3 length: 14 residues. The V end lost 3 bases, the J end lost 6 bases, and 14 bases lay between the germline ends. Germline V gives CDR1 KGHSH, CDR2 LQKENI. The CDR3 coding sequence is TGTGCCAGCTCACCCGGAGTGTCAAGGGCTGAAGCTTTCTTT. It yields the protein CASSPGVSRAEAFF.

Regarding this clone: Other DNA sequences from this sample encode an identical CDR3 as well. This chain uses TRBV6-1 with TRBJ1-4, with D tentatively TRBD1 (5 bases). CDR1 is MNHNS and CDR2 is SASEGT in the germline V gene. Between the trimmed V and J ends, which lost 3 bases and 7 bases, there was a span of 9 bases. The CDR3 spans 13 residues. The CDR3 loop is CASSEVGGEKLFF. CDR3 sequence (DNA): TGTGCCAGCAGTGAGGTGGGGGGTGAAAAACTGTTTTTT.

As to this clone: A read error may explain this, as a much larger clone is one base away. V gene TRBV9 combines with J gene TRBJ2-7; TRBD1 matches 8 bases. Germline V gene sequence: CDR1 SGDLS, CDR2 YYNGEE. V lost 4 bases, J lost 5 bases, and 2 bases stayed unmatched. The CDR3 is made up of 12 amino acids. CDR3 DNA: TGTGCCAGCAGCCGGACAGGGAACGAGCAGTACTTC. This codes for CASSRTGNEQYF.

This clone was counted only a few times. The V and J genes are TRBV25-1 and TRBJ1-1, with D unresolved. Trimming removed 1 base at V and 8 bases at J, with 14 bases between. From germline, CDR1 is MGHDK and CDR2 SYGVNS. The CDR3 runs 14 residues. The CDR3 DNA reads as TGTGCCAGCAGTGAATCCATCACAGCCTCGGAAGCTTTCTTT. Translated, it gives CASSESITASEAFF.

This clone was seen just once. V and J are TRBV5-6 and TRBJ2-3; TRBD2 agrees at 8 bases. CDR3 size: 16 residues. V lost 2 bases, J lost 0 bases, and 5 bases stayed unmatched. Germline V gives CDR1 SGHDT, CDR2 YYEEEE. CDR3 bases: TGTGCCAGCAGCTTAGGAGCGGGGGTAAGCACAGATACGCAGTATTTT. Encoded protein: CASSLGAGVSTDTQYF.

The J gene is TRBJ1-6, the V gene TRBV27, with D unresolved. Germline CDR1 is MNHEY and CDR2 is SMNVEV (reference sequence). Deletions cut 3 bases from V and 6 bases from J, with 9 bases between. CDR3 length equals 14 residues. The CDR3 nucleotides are TGTGCCAGCAGTTTCAATCTGCCTAATTCACCCCTCCACTTT. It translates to CASSFNLPNSPLHF.

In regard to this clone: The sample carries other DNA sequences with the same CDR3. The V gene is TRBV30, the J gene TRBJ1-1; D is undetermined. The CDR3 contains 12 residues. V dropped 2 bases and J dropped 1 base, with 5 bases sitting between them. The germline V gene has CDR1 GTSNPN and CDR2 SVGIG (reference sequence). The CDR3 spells CAWSTKNTEAFF. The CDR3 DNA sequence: TGTGCCTGGAGTACCAAGAACACTGAAGCTTTCTTT. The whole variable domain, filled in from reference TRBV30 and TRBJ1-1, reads SQTIHQWPATLVQPVGSPLSLECTVEGTSNPNLYWYRQAAGRGLQLLFYSVGIGQISSEVPQNLSASRPQDRQFILSSKKLLLSDSGFYLCAWSTKNTEAFFGQGTRLTVV.

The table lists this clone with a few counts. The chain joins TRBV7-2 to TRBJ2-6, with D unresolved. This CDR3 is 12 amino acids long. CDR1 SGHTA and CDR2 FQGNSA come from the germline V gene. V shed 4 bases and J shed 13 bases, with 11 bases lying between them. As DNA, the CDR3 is TGTGCCAGCAGCTATTATGACCGAGTCCTGACTTTC. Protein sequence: CASSYYDRVLTF.

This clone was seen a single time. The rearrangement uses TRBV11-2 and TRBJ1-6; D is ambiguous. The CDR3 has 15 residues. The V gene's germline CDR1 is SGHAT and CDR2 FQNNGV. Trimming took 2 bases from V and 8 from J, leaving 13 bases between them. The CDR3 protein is CASSLSRGGHSPLHF. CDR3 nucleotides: TGTGCCAGCAGCTTAAGCCGGGGAGGTCATTCACCCCTCCACTTT.

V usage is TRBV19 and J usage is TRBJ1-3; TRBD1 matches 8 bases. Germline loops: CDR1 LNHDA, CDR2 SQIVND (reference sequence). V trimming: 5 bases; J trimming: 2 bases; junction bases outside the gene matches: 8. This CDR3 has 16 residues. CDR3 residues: CASSPRTGQAGNTIYF. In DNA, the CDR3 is TGTGCCAGTAGTCCCCGGACAGGGCAGGCTGGAAACACCATATATTTT.

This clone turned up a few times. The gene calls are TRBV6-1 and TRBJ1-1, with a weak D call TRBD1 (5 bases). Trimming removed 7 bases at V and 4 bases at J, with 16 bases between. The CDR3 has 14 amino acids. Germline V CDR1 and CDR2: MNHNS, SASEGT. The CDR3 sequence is CASILDSGGTEAFF. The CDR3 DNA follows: TGTGCCAGCATCCTAGACAGCGGCGGCACTGAAGCTTTCTTT.

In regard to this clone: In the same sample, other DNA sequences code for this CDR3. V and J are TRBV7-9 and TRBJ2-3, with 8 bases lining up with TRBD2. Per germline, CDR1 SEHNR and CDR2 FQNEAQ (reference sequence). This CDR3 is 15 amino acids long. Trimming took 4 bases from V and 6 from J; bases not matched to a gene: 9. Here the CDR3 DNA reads TGTGCCAGCAGCTCCTCGGGGGGGGCGCGGGATACGCAGTATTTT. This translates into CASSSSGGARDTQYF.

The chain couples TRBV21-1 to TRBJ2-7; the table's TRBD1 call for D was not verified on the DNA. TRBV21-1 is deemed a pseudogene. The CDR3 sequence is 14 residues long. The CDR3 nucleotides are TGTGCCAGCGCTGCCGGGACACATTCCTACGAGCAGTACTTC. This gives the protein CASAAGTHSYEQYF.

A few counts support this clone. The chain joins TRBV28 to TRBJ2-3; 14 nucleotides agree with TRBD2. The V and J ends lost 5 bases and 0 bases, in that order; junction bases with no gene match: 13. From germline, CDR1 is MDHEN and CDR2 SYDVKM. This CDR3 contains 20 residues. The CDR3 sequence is CASSLSKGLAGALSTDTQYF. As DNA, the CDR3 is TGTGCCAGCAGTCTAAGTAAGGGACTAGCGGGGGCCCTTAGCACAGATACGCAGTATTTT.

This CDR3 is CASSSGESQETQYF. The DNA for the CDR3 is TGTGCCAGCAGCTCAGGGGAGAGTCAAGAGACCCAGTACTTC. The V and J genes are TRBV11-3 and TRBJ2-5; a possible D gene is TRBD1 (6 bases). CDR3 length equals 14 residues. From germline, CDR1 is SGHNT and CDR2 YENEEA. Trimming removed 4 bases at V and 2 bases at J, with 11 bases between.

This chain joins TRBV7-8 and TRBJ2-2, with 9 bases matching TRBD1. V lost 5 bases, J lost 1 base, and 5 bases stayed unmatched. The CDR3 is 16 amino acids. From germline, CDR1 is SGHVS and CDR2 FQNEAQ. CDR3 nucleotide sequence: TGTGCCAGCAGCCTCGGGACAGGGAGGAACACCGGGGAGCTGTTTTTT. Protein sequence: CASSLGTGRNTGELFF.

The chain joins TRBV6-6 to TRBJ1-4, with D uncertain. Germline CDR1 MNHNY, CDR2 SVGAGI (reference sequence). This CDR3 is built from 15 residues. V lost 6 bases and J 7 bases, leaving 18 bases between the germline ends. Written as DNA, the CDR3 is TGTGCCAGCAGCCCCAGAAGGGAAGGTGGTGAAAAACTGTTTTTT. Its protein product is CASSPRREGGEKLFF.

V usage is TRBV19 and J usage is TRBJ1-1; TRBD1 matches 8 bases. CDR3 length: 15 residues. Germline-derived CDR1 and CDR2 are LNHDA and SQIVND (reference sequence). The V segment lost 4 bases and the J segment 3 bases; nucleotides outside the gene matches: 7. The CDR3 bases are TGTGCCAGTAGTAAGCGAGGACAGGGAGACACTGAAGCTTTCTTT. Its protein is CASSKRGQGDTEAFF.

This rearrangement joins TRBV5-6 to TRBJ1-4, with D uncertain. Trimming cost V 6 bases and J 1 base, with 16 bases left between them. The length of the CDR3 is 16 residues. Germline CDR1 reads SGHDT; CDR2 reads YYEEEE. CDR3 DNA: TGTGCCAGCACCCAATATAAGGGTGAAACTAATGAAAAACTGTTTTTT. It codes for CASTQYKGETNEKLFF.

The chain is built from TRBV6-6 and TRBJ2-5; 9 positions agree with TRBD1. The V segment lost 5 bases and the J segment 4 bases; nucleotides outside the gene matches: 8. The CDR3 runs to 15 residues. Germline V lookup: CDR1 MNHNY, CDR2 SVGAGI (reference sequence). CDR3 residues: CASSPTGGRGETQYF. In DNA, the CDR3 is TGTGCCAGCAGTCCGACAGGGGGGAGAGGAGAGACCCAGTACTTC.

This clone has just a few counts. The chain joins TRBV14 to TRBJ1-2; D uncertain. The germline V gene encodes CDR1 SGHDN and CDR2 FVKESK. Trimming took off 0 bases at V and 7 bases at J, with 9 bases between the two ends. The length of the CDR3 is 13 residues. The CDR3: CASSQDLGSGYTF. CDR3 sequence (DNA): TGTGCCAGCAGCCAAGATCTTGGTTCTGGCTACACCTTC.

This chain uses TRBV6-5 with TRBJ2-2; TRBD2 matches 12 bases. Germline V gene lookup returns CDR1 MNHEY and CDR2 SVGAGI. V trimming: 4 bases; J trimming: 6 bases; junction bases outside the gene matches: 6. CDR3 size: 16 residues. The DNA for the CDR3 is TGTGCCAGCAGTTCACCGACTAGCGGGAGATCCGGGGAGCTGTTTTTT. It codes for CASSSPTSGRSGELFF.

The CDR3 nucleotides are TGTGCCATCAGTGAGTCCCTCACAGGGAGACTAAACAATGAGCAGTTCTTC. This translates into CAISESLTGRLNNEQFF. The chain joins TRBV10-3 to TRBJ2-1; D might be TRBD1 (6 bases). V was shortened by 0 bases and J by 5 bases, with 17 bases between the two germline ends. This CDR3 is 17 amino acids long. Per germline, CDR1 ENHRY and CDR2 SYGVKD.

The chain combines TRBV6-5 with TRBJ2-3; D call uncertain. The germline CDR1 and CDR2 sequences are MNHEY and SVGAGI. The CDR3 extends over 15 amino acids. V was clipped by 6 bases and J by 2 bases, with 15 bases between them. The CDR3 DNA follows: TGTGCCAGCAGCCGAAATCTAGAGTTCACAGATACGCAGTATTTT. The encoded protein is CASSRNLEFTDTQYF.

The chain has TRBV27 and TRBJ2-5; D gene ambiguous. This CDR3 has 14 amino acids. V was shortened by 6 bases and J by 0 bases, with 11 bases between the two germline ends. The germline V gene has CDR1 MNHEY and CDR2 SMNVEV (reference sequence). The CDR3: CASRRSANQETQYF. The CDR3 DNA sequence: TGTGCCAGCAGACGGTCCGCCAACCAAGAGACCCAGTACTTC.

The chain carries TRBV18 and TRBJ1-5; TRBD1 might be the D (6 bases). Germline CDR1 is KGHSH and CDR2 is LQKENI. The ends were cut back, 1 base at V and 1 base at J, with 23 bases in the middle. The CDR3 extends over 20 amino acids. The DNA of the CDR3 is TGTGCCAGCTCACCACGTCTCCAGGCGGGGGCCCTGGGAAGCAATCAGCCCCAGCATTTT. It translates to CASSPRLQAGALGSNQPQHF.

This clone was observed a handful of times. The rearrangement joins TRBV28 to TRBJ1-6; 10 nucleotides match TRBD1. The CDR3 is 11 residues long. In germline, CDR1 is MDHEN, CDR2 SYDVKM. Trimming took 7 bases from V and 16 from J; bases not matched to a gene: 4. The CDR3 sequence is CASTPDRGLHF. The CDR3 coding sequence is TGTGCCAGCACCCCGGACAGGGGGCTCCACTTT.

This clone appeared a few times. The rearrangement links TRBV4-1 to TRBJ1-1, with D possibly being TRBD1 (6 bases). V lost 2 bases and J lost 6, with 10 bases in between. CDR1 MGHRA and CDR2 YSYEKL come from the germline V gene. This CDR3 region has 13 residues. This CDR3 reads CASSQRTESEAFF. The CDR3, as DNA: TGCGCCAGCAGCCAACGGACAGAATCTGAAGCTTTCTTT.

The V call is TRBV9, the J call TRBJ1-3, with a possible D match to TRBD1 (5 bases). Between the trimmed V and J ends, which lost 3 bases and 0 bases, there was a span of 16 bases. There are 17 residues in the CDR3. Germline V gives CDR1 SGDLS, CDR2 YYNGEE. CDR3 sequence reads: CASSAPGRKSSGNTIYF. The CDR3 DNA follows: TGTGCCAGCAGCGCCCCGGGACGGAAAAGCTCTGGAAACACCATATATTTT.